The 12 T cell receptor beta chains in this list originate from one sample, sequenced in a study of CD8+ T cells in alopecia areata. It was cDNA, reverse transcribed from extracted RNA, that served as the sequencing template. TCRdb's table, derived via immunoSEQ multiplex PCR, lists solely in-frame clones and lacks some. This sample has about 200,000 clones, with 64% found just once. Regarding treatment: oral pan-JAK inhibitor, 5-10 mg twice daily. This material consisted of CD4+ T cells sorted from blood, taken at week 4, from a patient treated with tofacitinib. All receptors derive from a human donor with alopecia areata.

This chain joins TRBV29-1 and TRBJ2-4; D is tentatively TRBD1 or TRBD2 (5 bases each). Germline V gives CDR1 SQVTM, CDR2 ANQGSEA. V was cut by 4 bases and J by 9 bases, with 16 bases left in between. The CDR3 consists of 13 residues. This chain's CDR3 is CSVVQTERGIQYF. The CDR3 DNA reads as TGCAGCGTTGTACAGACTGAGAGGGGCATTCAGTACTTC.

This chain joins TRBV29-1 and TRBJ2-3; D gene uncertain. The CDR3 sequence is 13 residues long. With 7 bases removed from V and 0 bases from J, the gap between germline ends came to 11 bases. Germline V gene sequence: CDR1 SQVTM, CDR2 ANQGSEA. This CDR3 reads CSARFPSTDTQYF. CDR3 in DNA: TGCAGCGCCCGATTCCCTAGCACAGATACGCAGTATTTT.

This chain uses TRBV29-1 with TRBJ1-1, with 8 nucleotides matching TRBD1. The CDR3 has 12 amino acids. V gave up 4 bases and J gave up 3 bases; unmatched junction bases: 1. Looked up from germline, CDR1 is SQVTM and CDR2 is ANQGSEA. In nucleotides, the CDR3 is TGCAGCGTTGGACAGGGGTACACTGAAGCTTTCTTT. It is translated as CSVGQGYTEAFF.

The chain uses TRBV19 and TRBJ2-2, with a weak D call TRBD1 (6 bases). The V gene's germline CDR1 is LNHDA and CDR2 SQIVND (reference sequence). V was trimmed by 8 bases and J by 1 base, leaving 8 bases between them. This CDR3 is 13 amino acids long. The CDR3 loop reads CASGGWNTGELFF. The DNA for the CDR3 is TGTGCCAGTGGGGGCTGGAACACCGGGGAGCTGTTTTTT.

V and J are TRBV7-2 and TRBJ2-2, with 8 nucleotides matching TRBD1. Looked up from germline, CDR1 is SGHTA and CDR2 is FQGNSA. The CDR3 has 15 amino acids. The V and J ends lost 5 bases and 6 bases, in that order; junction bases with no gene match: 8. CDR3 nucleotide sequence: TGTGCCAGCAGCCGTACAGGGGGACCTCCCGGGGAGCTGTTTTTT. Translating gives CASSRTGGPPGELFF.

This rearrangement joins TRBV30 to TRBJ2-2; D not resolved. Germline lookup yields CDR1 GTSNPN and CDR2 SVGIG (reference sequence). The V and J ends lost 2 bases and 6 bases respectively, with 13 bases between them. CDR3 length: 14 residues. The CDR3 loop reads CAWSLGFNAGELFF. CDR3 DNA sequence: TGTGCCTGGAGTCTCGGATTTAACGCCGGGGAGCTGTTTTTT.

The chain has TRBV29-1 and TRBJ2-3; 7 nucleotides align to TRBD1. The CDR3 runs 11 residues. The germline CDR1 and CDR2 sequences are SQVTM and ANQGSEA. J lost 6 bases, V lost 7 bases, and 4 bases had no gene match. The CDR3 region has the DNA TGCAGCGCCTACAGGGGTGATACGCAGTATTTT. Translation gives CSAYRGDTQYF.

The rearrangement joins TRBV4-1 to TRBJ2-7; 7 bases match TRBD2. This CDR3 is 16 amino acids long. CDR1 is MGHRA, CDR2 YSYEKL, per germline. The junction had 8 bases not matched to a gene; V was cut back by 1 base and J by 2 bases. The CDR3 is CASSQVKREGTYEQYF. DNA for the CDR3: TGCGCCAGCAGCCAAGTTAAAAGGGAGGGGACCTACGAGCAGTACTTC.

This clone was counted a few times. In DNA form, the CDR3 reads TGTGCCAGCAGCTCCCCCGGGGGCATACACTCCTACAATGAGCAGTTCTTC. Translating it yields CASSSPGGIHSYNEQFF. The V call is TRBV7-2, the J call TRBJ2-1, with D tentatively TRBD1 or TRBD2 (6 bases each). The germline V gene has CDR1 SGHTA and CDR2 FQGNSA. The V end lost 4 bases, the J end lost 0 bases, and 16 bases lay between the germline ends. The CDR3 contains 17 residues.

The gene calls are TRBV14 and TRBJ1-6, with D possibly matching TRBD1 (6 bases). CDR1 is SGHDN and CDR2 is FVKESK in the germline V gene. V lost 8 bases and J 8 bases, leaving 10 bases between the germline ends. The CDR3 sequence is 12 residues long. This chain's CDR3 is CASGGQHSPLHF. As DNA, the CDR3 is TGTGCCAGCGGAGGACAGCATTCACCCCTCCACTTT.

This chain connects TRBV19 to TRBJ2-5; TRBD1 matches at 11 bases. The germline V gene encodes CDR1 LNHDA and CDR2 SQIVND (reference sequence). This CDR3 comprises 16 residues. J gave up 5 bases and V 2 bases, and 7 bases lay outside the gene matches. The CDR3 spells CASSIFAGQGAETQYF. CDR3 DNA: TGTGCCAGTAGTATATTTGCTGGACAGGGGGCTGAGACCCAGTACTTC.

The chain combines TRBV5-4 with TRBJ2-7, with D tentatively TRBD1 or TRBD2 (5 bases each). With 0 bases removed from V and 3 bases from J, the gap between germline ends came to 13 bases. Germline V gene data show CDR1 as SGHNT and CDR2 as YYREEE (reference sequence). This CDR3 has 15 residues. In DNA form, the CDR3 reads TGTGCCAGCAGCTTGGCGACCGGGACGGTCTACGAGCAGTACTTC. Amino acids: CASSLATGTVYEQYF.